This T cell receptor (beta chain) was found in a study of cytomegalovirus exposure and HLA in healthy donors. For the study at large: Most donors, 81% of roughly 400 genotyped, fell in the Caucasian-associated ancestry cluster.

Study results and limitations: A missense DCLRE1C variant was associated with V- and J-gene trimming of TCR beta chains in a later analysis, and an independent cohort replicated the association. Most of the TCR beta V segments (in an earlier analysis) were productive either about 90% or about 30% of the time. Exclusion applied to some V segments, including TRBV6-2 and TRBV6-3, as they were indistinguishable.

Germline CDR1 and CDR2: SEHNR and FQNEAQ (reference sequence). The CDR3 is 15 residues long. The primer mix had 60 Vbeta and 13 Jbeta primers. Using immunoSEQ multiplex PCR, the repertoire was profiled, and TCRdb retains in-frame clones only, with some absent. The sample lists roughly 77,000 clones, about three quarters seen once, with about 12% in the top ten. As concerns this clone: No antigen is known for it. Sequence at one end of the junction differs from germline and may be a read error. The same CDR3 arises from other DNA sequences in this sample as well.

The rearrangement joins TRBV7-9 to TRBJ1-2, with D possibly matching TRBD1 (6 bases). The sequence derives from a woman in her forties in good health and CMV-seropositive. Sequencing was performed on PBMCs. The CDR3 reads CASSPGGQGNYGYTF. CDR3 sequence (DNA): TGTGCGAGCAGCCCGGGGGGGCAAGGGAACTATGGCTACACCTTC.